In its sample, the clone carrying this T cell receptor beta chain was seen a few times. Antigen: not known. TCRdb re-called the 5' RACE reads through MiXCR, storing one row per CDR3 protein. This repertoire shows 150,000 to 200,000 distinct CDR3 sequences, roughly 6.2% found once; its top ten account for roughly 3%. Trimming removed 6 bases from V and 0 bases from J, with 9 bases in between. The germline gives CDR1 SGHTA, CDR2 FQGNSA. This CDR3 is 15 amino acids long. The data belong to a study of T cells after yellow fever vaccination. Study-wide points: The bulk population could contribute abundant contaminating clonotypes to FACS-sorted repertoires. The booster response re-showed most primary clones: over 95% CD4, roughly 91% CD8.

This chain joins TRBV7-2 and TRBJ2-6, with D hard to call. Specimen: CD4+ T cells sorted from PBMCs, collected on the day of the first yellow fever vaccination. The clonotype was recovered from a man aged 18 to 29 who received the YFV17D yellow fever vaccine. The CDR3 DNA reads as TGTGCCAGCAGACAAACCCTCTCTGGGGCCAACGTCCTGACTTTC. It translates to CASRQTLSGANVLTF.